These 13 T cell receptor beta chains share one sample of origin, sequenced in a study of human T cells and chemical hapten exposure (dated by TCRdb to the early 2020s). This specimen's time point label, interpreted: patch test 1, 2 weeks after DPC sensitization. The treatment or condition label here, explained by the study, means: therapeutic diphenylcyclopropenone sensitization with weekly scalp DPC. Receptor amplification or capture employed RACE. Sequencing used a NextSeq 500. TCRdb redid the processing of the public reads, applying fastp at Q25 and MiXCR, and retained in-frame beta chains. Rows merge per CDR3 protein into single entries with the most common DNA and genes. The table for this sample lists nearly 350,000 distinct CDR3 sequences; under 8% of them were counted only once. Of the sample, 7.5% to 9% falls within the top ten clones. The material was whole blood, obtained in connection with sensitization to the hapten diphenylcyclopropenone (DPC). Receptors were obtained from a woman younger than 35 with alopecia areata. Some clones in this sample may be carry-over from other donors' samples.

This clonotype was counted at least ten times. The CDR3 protein is CASRALDGLSYEQYF. The CDR3 DNA reads as TGTGCCAGTAGAGCCCTGGACGGACTCTCCTACGAGCAGTACTTC. The genes are TRBV2 and TRBJ2-7, with D perhaps matching TRBD2 (5 bases). Germline V gene sequence: CDR1 SNHLY, CDR2 FYNNEI. This CDR3 has 15 amino acids. With 9 bases removed from V and 0 bases from J, the gap between germline ends came to 18 bases.

The chain uses TRBV24-1 and TRBJ2-3; D gene unclear. This CDR3 region has 14 residues. Trimming pared 4 bases from V and 4 bases from J, leaving 11 bases between. CDR1 is KGHDR, CDR2 SFDVKD, per germline. In nucleotides, the CDR3 is TGTGCCACCAGTGACCCTAGGACCCCAGATACGCAGTATTTT. This gives the protein CATSDPRTPDTQYF.

The chain carries TRBV27 and TRBJ1-2; perhaps TRBD1 as D (6 bases). This CDR3 has 10 amino acids. The V and J ends lost 8 bases and 8 bases respectively, with 9 bases between them. Per the germline V gene, CDR1 is MNHEY and CDR2 is SMNVEV (reference sequence). The CDR3 coding sequence is TGTGCCAGCCGGGGGCAGGGCTACACCTTC. The encoded protein is CASRGQGYTF.

This clonotype was observed a few times. This chain links TRBV5-4 with TRBJ1-2; D is possibly TRBD1 (6 bases). The CDR3 has 14 residues. CDR1 is SGHNT and CDR2 is YYREEE in the germline V gene (reference sequence). V lost 2 bases and J 3 bases, leaving 11 bases between the germline ends. Here the CDR3 reads CASSFSQGHYGYTF. In DNA, the CDR3 is TGTGCCAGCAGCTTTAGCCAGGGGCACTATGGCTACACCTTC.

The chain employs TRBV5-1 and TRBJ2-5, with D possibly TRBD1 on 5 matching bases. Trimming cost V 5 bases and J 9 bases, with 26 bases left between them. The CDR3 extends over 16 amino acids. Germline CDR1 SGHRS, CDR2 YFSETQ. For the CDR3, the DNA is TGCGCCAGCAGTATGGACAAACCGGGCCAAAGGGGTGCCCAGTACTTC. Translated, it gives CASSMDKPGQRGAQYF.

Many counts were recorded for this clonotype. V and J are TRBV6-2 or TRBV6-3 and TRBJ1-5; D is unresolved. Trimming pared 7 bases from V and 3 bases from J, leaving 19 bases between. In germline, CDR1 is MNHEY, CDR2 SVGEGT. The CDR3 sequence is 16 residues long. The CDR3 loop reads CASKATYQWANQPQHF. CDR3 bases: TGTGCCAGCAAGGCGACCTACCAATGGGCCAATCAGCCCCAGCATTTT.

This clonotype was detected ten times or more. The germline gene is not matched at one end of the junction; a read error may be the cause. CDR3 coding DNA: TGTGCTAGCAGCGAGGGACTAGCGGGGCCTGAGACCCAGTACTTC. Protein sequence: CASSEGLAGPETQYF. The genes are TRBV7-7 and TRBJ2-5; 13 bases fit TRBD2. The germline gives CDR1 SSHAT, CDR2 FNYEAQ (reference sequence). The CDR3 has 15 residues.

This clonotype was observed many times. V usage is TRBV29-1 and J usage is TRBJ1-6, with D possibly being TRBD1 (5 bases). Germline CDR1 is SQVTM and CDR2 is ANQGSEA. Trimming pared 4 bases from V and 10 bases from J, leaving 14 bases between. The CDR3 contains 13 residues. The CDR3 loop reads CSVGGQGSSPLHF. In nucleotides, the CDR3 is TGCAGCGTTGGAGGGCAGGGAAGCTCACCCCTCCACTTT.

This clonotype appeared many times. V gene TRBV12-3 or TRBV12-4 combines with J gene TRBJ2-3; 9 nucleotides align to TRBD1. The CDR3 is 15 amino acids. Trimming cost V 2 bases and J 4 bases; bases outside gene matches: 4. This CDR3 reads CASSLSGQGPDTQYF. The DNA of the CDR3 is TGTGCCAGCAGTTTATCGGGACAGGGACCAGATACGCAGTATTTT.

This clonotype was seen a few times. Written as DNA, the CDR3 is TGCAGTGCTAGACGGGCCCCGGGCTACACCTTC. It codes for CSARRAPGYTF. The chain carries TRBV20-1 and TRBJ1-2; D remains unclear. The CDR3 has 11 residues. The V end was cut by 2 bases, the J end by 8 bases, with 9 bases between. The germline gives CDR1 DFQATT, CDR2 SNEGSKA (reference sequence).

Many counts were recorded for this clonotype. The chain has TRBV6-2 or TRBV6-3 and TRBJ2-2; TRBD2 aligns across 7 bases. With 4 bases clipped from V and 0 bases from J, the junction kept 2 bases outside the gene matches. Germline V gene sequence: CDR1 MNHEY, CDR2 SVGEGT. The CDR3 has 15 amino acids. CDR3 loop: CASSSAGANTGELFF. Written as DNA, the CDR3 is TGTGCCAGCAGTTCCGCGGGGGCGAACACCGGGGAGCTGTTTTTT.

This clonotype was picked up a small number of times. The chain couples TRBV11-3 to TRBJ1-1; D call uncertain. Germline lookup yields CDR1 SGHNT and CDR2 YENEEA. Trimming removed 0 bases at V and 6 bases at J, with 8 bases between. This CDR3 has 13 residues. The CDR3 loop reads CASSLESGSEAFF. The CDR3, as DNA: TGTGCCAGCAGCTTAGAGTCCGGTTCTGAAGCTTTCTTT.

This clonotype was seen only a few times. V usage is TRBV20-1 and J usage is TRBJ2-7; no definite D call. This CDR3 region has 15 residues. The V end was cut by 6 bases, the J end by 1 base, with 19 bases between. Germline V gives CDR1 DFQATT, CDR2 SNEGSKA (reference sequence). The CDR3 loop is CSADDSKTPSYEQYF. DNA for the CDR3: TGCAGTGCGGATGATAGTAAGACCCCGTCCTACGAGCAGTACTTC.